The source of this T cell receptor (beta chain) is a study of STAT5B mutations in CD4+ large granular lymphocyte leukemia. The data were produced by immunoSEQ multiplex PCR, yet TCRdb's version contains in-frame clones alone and is incomplete. The sample gives roughly 26,000 clones, 65% to 90% of which show up once; more than 0.25% is in the top ten. V dropped 1 base and J dropped 2; count of bases not matched to a gene: 7. Germline CDR1 and CDR2: PRHDT and FYEKMQ (reference sequence). The CDR3 extends over 17 amino acids. The receptor was isolated from a human donor in good health. The chain is built from TRBV13 and TRBJ2-3; 9 bases are shared with TRBD2. Source material: CD4+ T cells from blood buffy coats. The DNA for the CDR3 is TGTGCCAGCAGCTTAGTTGGGCTAGCGGGGAACACAGATACGCAGTATTTT. It is translated as CASSLVGLAGNTDTQYF.